This TCR beta chain stems from a study of T cells in Graves' hyperthyroidism and ophthalmopathy. Whole-study context: Blood from the periphery was taken at initial diagnosis, before any treatment. Study-wide findings and caveats: Classification by a 13 V-J model distinguished ophthalmopathy from stable hyperthyroidism.

Amplified TCR beta CDR3 regions came from RNA transcripts. TCR CDR3 underwent first-round RT-PCR with the HTBI primer set. TCRdb reprocessed the multiplex PCR reads with MiXCR, giving one entry per CDR3 protein. The sample contains around 340,000 distinct CDR3 sequences, about 18% of which appear only once. Stable disease denoted Graves' hyperthyroidism without ophthalmopathy progression within 18 months. Clinical symptoms, serum thyroxine and TRAb, thyroid ultrasound and orbital computed tomography were used for the diagnoses. The CDR3 is 16 residues long. In germline, CDR1 is LGHDT, CDR2 YNNKEL (reference sequence). The junction had 7 bases not matched to a gene; V was cut back by 2 bases and J by 2 bases. The sample holds a few counts of this clonotype. Its antigen is currently unknown.

Sample: blood. This sequence was found in a woman between 50 and 59 years old with Graves' hyperthyroidism. J is TRBJ2-3 and V is TRBV3-1; 7 bases line up with TRBD1. DNA for the CDR3: TGTGCCAGCAGCCAATCGAACAGGGGCTACACAGATACGCAGTATTTT. Amino acids: CASSQSNRGYTDTQYF.